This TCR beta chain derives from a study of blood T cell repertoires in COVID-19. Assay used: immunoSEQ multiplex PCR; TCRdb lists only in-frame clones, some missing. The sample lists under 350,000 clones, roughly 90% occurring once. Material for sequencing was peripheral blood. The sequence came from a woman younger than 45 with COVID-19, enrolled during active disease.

CDR3 nucleotides: TGTGCCAGCAGCTGGACATCGCAAGAGACCCAGTACTTC. Residues: CASSWTSQETQYF. V is TRBV7-2 and J is TRBJ2-5; D is possibly TRBD1 (5 bases). The CDR3 is 13 amino acids. V was cut by 4 bases and J by 2 bases, with 8 bases left in between. Germline assignment: CDR1 SGHTA and CDR2 FQGNSA.